Following are 32 T cell receptor beta chains from one sample sequenced in a study of cytomegalovirus exposure and HLA in healthy donors. The primer mix had 60 Vbeta and 13 Jbeta primers. Clones were sequenced by immunoSEQ multiplex PCR, and TCRdb holds only the in-frame ones, with some missing. The table records about 98,000 clones, roughly two thirds of them present only once. Sequenced sample: PBMCs. These receptors were obtained from a man aged 50 to 59 in good health and CMV-seronegative.

The chain employs TRBV18 and TRBJ2-7; 12 bases agree with TRBD2. In germline, CDR1 is KGHSH, CDR2 LQKENI. J gave up 3 bases and V 6 bases, and 9 bases lay outside the gene matches. This CDR3 has 16 residues. In DNA, the CDR3 is TGTGCCAGCTCCAGGAGACTAGCGGGAGAGGGCTACGAGCAGTACTTC. This codes for CASSRRLAGEGYEQYF.

The chain couples TRBV10-1 to TRBJ1-5; the D gene is possibly TRBD1 (5 bases). This CDR3 spans 13 amino acids. The germline CDR1 and CDR2 sequences are WNHNN and SYGVQD (reference sequence). V shed 3 bases and J shed 6 bases, with 9 bases lying between them. The CDR3 DNA reads TGCGCCAGCAGTGAAGGCAGGGCTCAGCCCCAGCATTTT. Translation gives CASSEGRAQPQHF.

The chain recombines TRBV10-3 with TRBJ1-5, with TRBD1 as a possible D gene (5 bases). Germline V lookup: CDR1 ENHRY, CDR2 SYGVKD. This CDR3 is 14 amino acids long. V lost 3 bases, J lost 7 bases, and 13 bases lay in between. The CDR3 DNA reads as TGTGCCATCAGTGAAGGGGTAAAGGGCCAGCCCCAGCATTTT. Its translation is CAISEGVKGQPQHF.

The gene calls are TRBV7-9 and TRBJ2-1; D possibly corresponds to TRBD2 (5 bases). With 1 base removed from V and 0 bases from J, the gap between germline ends came to 10 bases. The germline V gene encodes CDR1 SEHNR and CDR2 FQNEAQ (reference sequence). The CDR3 extends over 16 amino acids. The CDR3 nucleotides read TGTGCCAGCAGCTTAGTTGGTGGGAGCTCCTACAATGAGCAGTTCTTC. Protein product: CASSLVGGSSYNEQFF.

V usage is TRBV9 and J usage is TRBJ2-7, with 9 bases identical to TRBD1. The CDR3 loop spans 15 amino acids. Germline loops: CDR1 SGDLS, CDR2 YYNGEE. Trimming removed 3 bases from V and 5 bases from J; junction bases left unmatched: 9. The CDR3 nucleotides read TGTGCCAGCAGCGAGGGGGACAGGGTAATCCACGAGCAGTACTTC. It encodes CASSEGDRVIHEQYF.

This clone showed up just once. V usage is TRBV7-6 and J usage is TRBJ2-1, with 12 bases identical to TRBD2. The V gene end was trimmed by 0 bases and the J gene end by 5 bases; junction bases not matched to a gene: 11. Looked up from germline, CDR1 is SGHVS and CDR2 is FNYEAQ. The CDR3 runs 19 residues. The CDR3 region is CASSLAGFGTSGLHNEQFF. CDR3 in DNA: TGTGCCAGCAGCTTAGCCGGTTTTGGGACTAGCGGGCTCCACAATGAGCAGTTCTTC.

This clone was detected a few times. CDR3 protein: CASSPPMGRGEQFF. CDR3 nucleotides: TGTGCCAGCTCACCACCGATGGGAAGGGGTGAGCAGTTCTTC. This chain connects TRBV18 to TRBJ2-1, with a possible D match to TRBD1 (5 bases). The V end was cut by 0 bases, the J end by 9 bases, with 12 bases between. The germline V gene encodes CDR1 KGHSH and CDR2 LQKENI. CDR3 size: 14 residues.

The chain uses TRBV5-1 and TRBJ2-7; D perhaps matches TRBD2 (6 bases). CDR1 and CDR2 from the germline V gene are SGHRS and YFSETQ. This CDR3 has 15 residues. V shed 1 base and J shed 3 bases, with 14 bases lying between them. The chain's CDR3 is CASSLSGEDLYEQYF. In nucleotides, the CDR3 is TGCGCCAGCAGCTTGAGTGGGGAGGATCTCTACGAGCAGTACTTC.

The gene calls are TRBV12-5 and TRBJ2-1, with D uncertain. CDR1 is LGHNT and CDR2 is FRNRAP in the germline V gene. Trimming took 5 bases from V and 7 from J, leaving 6 bases between them. The CDR3 extends over 11 amino acids. The CDR3 DNA follows: TGTGCTAGTGGTCGAGAAAATGAGCAGTTCTTC. Amino acid sequence: CASGRENEQFF.

The genes are TRBV6-5 and TRBJ2-7; 8 bases align to TRBD1. CDR1 MNHEY and CDR2 SVGAGI come from the germline V gene. The CDR3 extends over 12 amino acids. J was trimmed by 4 bases and V by 8 bases; bases with no gene match: 4. In nucleotides, the CDR3 is TGTGCCAGCGCCAGGGGGCAGTACGAGCAGTACTTC. Amino acids: CASARGQYEQYF.

This clone appeared a few times. The V gene is TRBV6-1, the J gene TRBJ1-2; TRBD1 aligns across 8 bases. Germline trimming cut 4 bases from V and 5 bases from J; bases unmatched to any gene: 9. The germline V gene encodes CDR1 MNHNS and CDR2 SASEGT. The CDR3 totals 15 residues. This CDR3 reads CASSVNTGGWYGYTF. The CDR3 coding sequence is TGTGCCAGCAGTGTCAACACAGGGGGTTGGTATGGCTACACCTTC.

V and J are TRBV5-4 and TRBJ1-2; weak D call: TRBD1 (6 bases). CDR3 size: 15 residues. Germline assignment: CDR1 SGHNT and CDR2 YYREEE (reference sequence). V lost 0 bases, J lost 8 bases, and 17 bases lay in between. DNA for the CDR3: TGTGCCAGCAGCTTGGGAGCAGGGGCGCGTGGCGGCTACACCTTC. It codes for CASSLGAGARGGYTF.

The genes are TRBV27 and TRBJ2-3; 13 bases match TRBD2. The CDR3 totals 18 residues. The V and J ends lost 4 bases and 4 bases, in that order; junction bases with no gene match: 11. From germline, CDR1 is MNHEY and CDR2 SMNVEV (reference sequence). CDR3 sequence: CASSSTRLAGGGADTQYF. As DNA, the CDR3 is TGTGCCAGCAGTTCAACCAGACTAGCGGGAGGTGGGGCAGATACGCAGTATTTT.

The V gene is TRBV7-3, the J gene TRBJ2-2, with 8 bases lining up with TRBD1. The CDR3 is made up of 15 amino acids. The junction had 3 bases not matched to a gene; V was cut back by 5 bases and J by 1 base. Germline CDR1 is SGHTA and CDR2 is FQGTGA. CDR3: CASSVGTGNTGELFF. The CDR3 DNA is TGTGCCAGCAGCGTAGGGACAGGGAACACCGGGGAGCTGTTTTTT.

The chain employs TRBV5-4 and TRBJ2-3; TRBD2 is a possible D gene (5 bases). Germline lookup yields CDR1 SGHNT and CDR2 YYREEE (reference sequence). The V and J ends lost 0 bases and 9 bases respectively, with 11 bases between them. CDR3 size: 13 residues. DNA for the CDR3: TGTGCCAGCAGCTTGGCGTCCCGGGAAACGCAGTATTTT. Translating it yields CASSLASRETQYF.

This clone was detected a few times. This chain uses TRBV28 with TRBJ1-2; 8 nucleotides line up with TRBD1. The CDR3 runs to 16 residues. Germline V gene data show CDR1 as MDHEN and CDR2 as SYDVKM. V lost 7 bases, J lost 8 bases, and 18 bases stayed unmatched. CDR3 sequence: CASTPTPGGALRGYTF. The CDR3 nucleotides are TGTGCCAGCACCCCAACCCCAGGGGGCGCCTTACGGGGCTACACCTTC.

The table lists this clone with a few counts. This sequence joins TRBV2 and TRBJ1-2, with TRBD1 matching 9 bases. Germline CDR1 reads SNHLY; CDR2 reads FYNNEI. The CDR3 length is 13 residues. V lost 5 bases and J lost 6; bases outside the gene matches: 4. CDR3 nucleotide sequence: TGTGCCAGCAGTTCCGACAGGGGGGATGGCTACACCTTC. Translated: CASSSDRGDGYTF.

The CDR3 DNA sequence: TGTGCCAGCAGTTACTCGGGCGGGGGGCGCACAGATACGCAGTATTTT. As protein: CASSYSGGGRTDTQYF. The chain recombines TRBV6-5 with TRBJ2-3, with 8 bases matching TRBD2. Germline CDR1 reads MNHEY; CDR2 reads SVGAGI. The length of the CDR3 is 16 residues. V shed 0 bases and J 1 base; nucleotides not matched to a gene: 3.

J is TRBJ1-3 and V is TRBV7-9; no firm D call. This CDR3 spans 15 amino acids. The V end lost 2 bases, the J end lost 6 bases, and 14 bases lay between the germline ends. CDR1 SEHNR and CDR2 FQNEAQ come from the germline V gene (reference sequence). The CDR3 bases are TGTGCCAGCAGCTTAAGGCAAGGAGTTGAAAACACCATATATTTT. Translation: CASSLRQGVENTIYF.

V usage is TRBV29-1 and J usage is TRBJ1-2, with 10 bases matching TRBD1. This CDR3 region has 14 residues. In germline, CDR1 is SQVTM, CDR2 ANQGSEA. V gave up 4 bases and J gave up 7 bases; unmatched junction bases: 9. The CDR3 DNA sequence: TGCAGCGTTGTATACCCGACAGGGGGCAGTGGCTACACCTTC. Amino acids: CSVVYPTGGSGYTF.

CDR3 bases: TGTGCCAGCGGCCCAACTAGCGCGAGGGGCAATGAGCAGTTCTTC. Protein sequence: CASGPTSARGNEQFF. This sequence joins TRBV2 and TRBJ2-1; TRBD2 matches at 7 bases. The V and J ends lost 8 bases and 6 bases, in that order; junction bases with no gene match: 13. CDR3 length: 15 residues. CDR1 SNHLY and CDR2 FYNNEI come from the germline V gene.

The V call is TRBV7-9, the J call TRBJ2-5, with 7 nucleotides matching TRBD1. The CDR3 covers 18 residues. The germline V gene has CDR1 SEHNR and CDR2 FQNEAQ (reference sequence). The J segment lost 3 bases and the V segment lost 5 bases, leaving 18 bases of the junction unmatched. CDR3 residues: CASSNILSQDRWEETQYF. As DNA, the CDR3 is TGTGCCAGCAGCAATATACTTAGCCAGGACAGGTGGGAAGAGACCCAGTACTTC.

The chain has TRBV15 and TRBJ2-5; 8 nucleotides agree with TRBD1. The tail of the sequence fits TRBJ2-7 better, so the J call may be wrong. Germline V gene sequence: CDR1 LNHNV, CDR2 YYDKDF (reference sequence). The CDR3 has 14 amino acids. Here the CDR3 DNA reads TGTGCCACCAGCCAGGACAGGGTCACCTACGAGCAGTACTTC. Its protein is CATSQDRVTYEQYF.

This chain connects TRBV4-3 to TRBJ1-1; TRBD1 agrees at 8 bases. The length of the CDR3 is 15 residues. Trimming cost V 1 base and J 6 bases; bases outside gene matches: 7. The germline V gene has CDR1 LGHNA and CDR2 YSLEER. CDR3 sequence reads: CASSQAAGGDAEAFF. The CDR3 DNA is TGCGCCAGCAGCCAAGCGGCAGGGGGCGACGCTGAAGCTTTCTTT.

The J gene is TRBJ1-2, the V gene TRBV15, with D possibly TRBD1 on 5 matching bases. In germline, CDR1 is LNHNV, CDR2 YYDKDF (reference sequence). V lost 1 base to trimming and J lost 10 bases, with 10 bases between them. This CDR3 contains 12 residues. CDR3 loop: CATSRGGSNYTF. The CDR3 DNA follows: TGTGCCACCAGCAGAGGGGGCAGCAACTACACCTTC.

J is TRBJ2-3 and V is TRBV15; tentative D call: TRBD2 (7 bases). CDR3 length: 15 amino acids. Trimming cost V 3 bases and J 5 bases, with 15 bases left between them. CDR1 is LNHNV and CDR2 is YYDKDF in the germline V gene (reference sequence). The CDR3 coding sequence is TGTGCCACCAGCAGGATAAGGGGGAGGGGAGATACGCAGTATTTT. Translating it yields CATSRIRGRGDTQYF. The full variable domain, rest sourced from reference TRBV15 and TRBJ2-3, is DAMVIQNPRYQVTQFGKPVTLSCSQTLNHNVMYWYQQKSSQAPKLLFHYYDKDFNNEADTPDNFQSRRPNTSFCFLDIRSPGLGDTAMYLCATSRIRGRGDTQYFGPGTRLTVL.

V usage is TRBV27 and J usage is TRBJ1-2; D not resolved. The CDR3 extends over 18 amino acids. V dropped 0 bases and J dropped 2 bases, with 19 bases sitting between them. Germline-derived CDR1 and CDR2 are MNHEY and SMNVEV (reference sequence). The DNA of the CDR3 is TGTGCCAGCAGTTTATCTGGGCAGGCATTGTACCAGAACTATGGCTACACCTTC. Residues: CASSLSGQALYQNYGYTF.

The chain has TRBV23-1 and TRBJ2-3; possibly TRBD2 for D (5 bases). TRBV23-1 is labeled an ORF, and its function is uncertain. The V end was cut by 5 bases, the J end by 5 bases, with 20 bases between. This CDR3 has 16 residues. CDR3 nucleotides: TGCGCCAGCAGTGTAGTGTGGGAGTTCGGATTAGATACGCAGTATTTT. Protein sequence: CASSVVWEFGLDTQYF.

A few counts support this clone. This chain uses TRBV6-1 with TRBJ2-2; 9 bases align to TRBD2. After removal of 7 bases from V and 7 bases from J, the junction contained 7 bases not matched to a gene. Per the germline V gene, CDR1 is MNHNS and CDR2 is SASEGT. The CDR3 runs to 14 residues. The CDR3 loop is CASKNPSGDGELFF. Here the CDR3 DNA reads TGTGCCAGCAAGAACCCTAGCGGGGACGGGGAGCTGTTTTTT.

The chain has TRBV5-1 and TRBJ1-2; 9 bases align to TRBD1. This CDR3 is 13 amino acids long. The germline CDR1 and CDR2 sequences are SGHRS and YFSETQ. The V gene end was trimmed by 4 bases and the J gene end by 8 bases; junction bases not matched to a gene: 6. In nucleotides, the CDR3 is TGCGCCAGCAGCCCGGGACAGGGAGAAGGCTACACCTTC. Translated, it gives CASSPGQGEGYTF.

The chain links TRBV29-1 to TRBJ2-7, with D maybe TRBD2 (5 bases). The CDR3 length is 14 residues. The germline V and J ends were trimmed by 7 bases and 2 bases, with 18 bases remaining between them. CDR1 is SQVTM, CDR2 ANQGSEA, per germline. In DNA form, the CDR3 reads TGCAGCGCCCGACCGGGGAGCTCCCCCTACGAGCAGTACTTC. Translation gives CSARPGSSPYEQYF.

In its sample, this clone was seen once. The chain joins TRBV4-3 to TRBJ2-1, with 7 bases identical to TRBD1. There are 15 residues in the CDR3. The ends lost 4 bases at V and 3 bases at J; junction bases unmatched: 6. Germline values: CDR1 LGHNA, CDR2 YSLEER. CDR3 region: CASSPGQVIYNEQFF. The CDR3, as DNA: TGCGCCAGCAGCCCAGGACAGGTAATCTACAATGAGCAGTTCTTC.